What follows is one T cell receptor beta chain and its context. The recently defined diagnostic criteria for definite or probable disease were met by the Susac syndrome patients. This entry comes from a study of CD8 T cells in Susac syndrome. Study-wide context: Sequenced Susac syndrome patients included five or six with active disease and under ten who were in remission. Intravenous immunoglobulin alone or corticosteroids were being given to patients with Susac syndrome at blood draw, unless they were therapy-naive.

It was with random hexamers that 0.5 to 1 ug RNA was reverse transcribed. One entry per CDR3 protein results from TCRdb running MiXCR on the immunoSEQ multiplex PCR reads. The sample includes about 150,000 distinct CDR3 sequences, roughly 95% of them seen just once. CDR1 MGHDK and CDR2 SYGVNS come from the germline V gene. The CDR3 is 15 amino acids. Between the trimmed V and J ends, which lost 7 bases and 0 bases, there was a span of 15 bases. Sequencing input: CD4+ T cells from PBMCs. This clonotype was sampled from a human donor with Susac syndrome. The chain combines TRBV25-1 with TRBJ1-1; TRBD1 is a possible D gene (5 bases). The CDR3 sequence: CASTTLGGVNTEAFF. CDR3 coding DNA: TGTGCCAGCACCACCCTGGGGGGAGTGAACACTGAAGCTTTCTTT. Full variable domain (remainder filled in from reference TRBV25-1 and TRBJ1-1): EADIYQTPRYLVIGTGKKITLECSQTMGHDKMYWYQQDPGMELHLIHYSYGVNSTEKGDLSSESTVSRIRTEHFPLTLESARPSHTSQYLCASTTLGGVNTEAFFGQGTRLTVV.